The T cell receptor (beta chain) described here comes from a study of CD8+ T cells in alopecia areata. The treatment denotes: oral pan-JAK inhibitor, 5-10 mg twice daily. There are 12 residues in the CDR3. V lost 2 bases and J lost 7, with 7 bases in between. CDR1 and CDR2 from the germline V gene are SGHDT and YYEEEE. Extracted from the samples, RNA was reverse transcribed into cDNA to serve as the sequencing template. Method: immunoSEQ multiplex PCR; TCRdb's copy keeps in-frame clones and lacks some. The data show about 150,000 clones, nearly 55% seen once. This clone was picked up a small number of times.

This sequence joins TRBV5-6 and TRBJ2-1; D uncertain. Sample: CD8+ T cells sorted from blood, taken at week 4, from a patient treated with tofacitinib. This sequence originates from a human donor with alopecia areata. The CDR3: CASSLMENEQFF. In DNA, the CDR3 is TGTGCCAGCAGCTTAATGGAGAATGAGCAGTTCTTC.